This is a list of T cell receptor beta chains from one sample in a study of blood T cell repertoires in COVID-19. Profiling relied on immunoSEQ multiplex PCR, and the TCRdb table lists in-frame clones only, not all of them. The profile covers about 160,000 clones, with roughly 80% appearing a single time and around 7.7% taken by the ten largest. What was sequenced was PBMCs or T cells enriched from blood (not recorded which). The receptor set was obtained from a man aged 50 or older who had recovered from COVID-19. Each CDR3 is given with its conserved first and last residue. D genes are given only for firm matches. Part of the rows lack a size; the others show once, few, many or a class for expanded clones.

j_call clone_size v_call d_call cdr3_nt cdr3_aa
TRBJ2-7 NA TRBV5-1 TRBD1 TGCGCCAGCAGCGACCGGGACAGGGGGCTAAACGAGCAGTACTTC CASSDRDRGLNEQYF
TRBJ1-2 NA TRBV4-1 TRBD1 TGCGCCAGCAGTCTTGGGGACAGGGCTAACTATGGCTACACCTTC CASSLGDRANYGYTF
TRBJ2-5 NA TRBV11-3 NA TGTGCCAGCAGCTTAGGCACAAGAGAGACCCAGTACTTC CASSLGTRETQYF
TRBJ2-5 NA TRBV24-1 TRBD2 TGTGCCACCAGTGATGCCGCGGGGGGAGAGACCCAGTACTTC CATSDAAGGETQYF
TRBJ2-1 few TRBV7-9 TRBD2 TGTGCCAGCTGGGGGGGTCTTGGGTGGAATGAGCAGTTCTTC CASWGGLGWNEQFF
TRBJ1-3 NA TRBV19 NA TGTGCCAGTAGTGAAGTTGGTTCTATTACCCCCTCAGGGAAAGGAAACACCATATATTTT CASSEVGSITPSGKGNTIYF
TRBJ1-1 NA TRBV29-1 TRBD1 TGCAGCGGCGGGACAGCAAACACTGAAGCTTTCTTT CSGGTANTEAFF
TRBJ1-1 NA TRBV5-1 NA TGCGCCAGCAGCTTGGACAGCTCATGGAACACTGAAGCTTTCTTT CASSLDSSWNTEAFF
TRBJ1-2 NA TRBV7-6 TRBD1 TGTGCCAGCAGCTTAGGAGCGACAGGGAACAATACTTTCGGCTACACCTTC CASSLGATGNNTFGYTF
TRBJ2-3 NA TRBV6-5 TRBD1 TGTGCCAGCAGACCGTTGACAGGGAGCACAGATACGCAGTATTTT CASRPLTGSTDTQYF
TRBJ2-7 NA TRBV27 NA TGTGCCAGCAGTTGGGGCAGCTCCTACGAGCAGTACTTC CASSWGSSYEQYF
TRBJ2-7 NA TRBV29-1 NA TGCAGCGGCTCAACAGGGTTCCACGAGCAGTACTTC CSGSTGFHEQYF
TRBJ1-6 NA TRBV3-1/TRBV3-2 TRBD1 TGTGCCAGCAGCCATTTAGGACAGGCATATAATTCACCCCTCCACTTT CASSHLGQAYNSPLHF
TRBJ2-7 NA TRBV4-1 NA TGCGCCAGCAGCCAAGAGGCGACTATCTACGAGCAGTACTTC CASSQEATIYEQYF
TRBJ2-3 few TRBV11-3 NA TGTGCCAGCAGCTTAGTTATCTTTCAGGGAGGAACAGATACGCAGTATTTT CASSLVIFQGGTDTQYF
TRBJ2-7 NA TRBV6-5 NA TGTGCCAGCAGTTACTCGGGGCAGGGAGGCGAGCAGTACTTC CASSYSGQGGEQYF
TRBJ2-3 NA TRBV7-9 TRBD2 TGTGCCAGCAGCATTAGTTCGCTCAGCGGGGGCCTTACAGATACGCAGTATTTT CASSISSLSGGLTDTQYF
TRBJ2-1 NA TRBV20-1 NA TGCAGCCTTCGGGAGAATGAGCAGTTCTTC CSLRENEQFF
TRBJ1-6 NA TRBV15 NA TGTGCCAGCTCCGGTAGCTCCTATAATTCACCCCTCCACTTT CASSGSSYNSPLHF
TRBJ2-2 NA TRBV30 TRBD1 TGTGCCTGGACGCCCGGGACAGGGACCGGGGAGCTGTTTTTT CAWTPGTGTGELFF
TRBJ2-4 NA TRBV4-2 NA TGTGCCAGCAGCCAAGATCAGGGGTATATTCAGTACTTC CASSQDQGYIQYF
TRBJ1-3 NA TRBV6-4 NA TGTGCCAGCAGTCTACGAGTCGGGACAAAGGGAAACACCATATATTTT CASSLRVGTKGNTIYF
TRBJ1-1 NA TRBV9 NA TGTGCCAGCGGTCCGGGAGGCACTGAAGCTTTCTTT CASGPGGTEAFF
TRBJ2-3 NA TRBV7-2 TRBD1 TGTGCCAGCAGCGTAGGACAGGGGAGGGGGCGTACGCAGTATTTT CASSVGQGRGRTQYF
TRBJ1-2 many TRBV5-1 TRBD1 TGCGCCAGCAGCTCCGAAGGGGGCATAGATGGCTACACCTTC CASSSEGGIDGYTF
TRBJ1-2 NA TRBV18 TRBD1 TGTGCCAGCTCACGAGACCGGGACAGGGCATATGGCTACACCTTC CASSRDRDRAYGYTF
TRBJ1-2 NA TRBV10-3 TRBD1 TGTGCCATCAGTGAGTCTGGGACAGGGGCCTATGGCTACACCTTC CAISESGTGAYGYTF
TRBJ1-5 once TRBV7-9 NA TGTGCCAGCAGCTTAGGGACAGCTAATCAGCCCCAGCATTTT CASSLGTANQPQHF
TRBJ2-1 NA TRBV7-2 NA TGTGCCAGCAGCTTAGTCACAGGGTACAATGAGCAGTTCTTC CASSLVTGYNEQFF
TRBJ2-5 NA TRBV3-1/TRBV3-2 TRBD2 TGCGCCCGCCGCCACGTTAGACTCGCGGGGGGCCGGGGGGAGACCCAGTACTTC CARRHVRLAGGRGETQYF
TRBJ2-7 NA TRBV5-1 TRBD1 TGCGCCAGCAGCCTGGGGACAGGGGGGCTCTACGAGCAGTACTTC CASSLGTGGLYEQYF
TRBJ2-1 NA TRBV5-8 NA TGTGCCAGCAGCTTGGAAGCTAGTCTTAACAATGAGCAGTTCTTC CASSLEASLNNEQFF
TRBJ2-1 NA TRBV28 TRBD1 TGTGCCAGCAACCGACAGGGGTTGGGCAATGAGCAGTTCTTC CASNRQGLGNEQFF
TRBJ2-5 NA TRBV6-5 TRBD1 TGTGCCAGCAGTTACTCGATCTGGGACAGGGCCGAGACCCAGTACTTC CASSYSIWDRAETQYF
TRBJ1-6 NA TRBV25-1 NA TGTGCCAGCAGTGAATTTCAGGGCGGTAATTCACCCCTCCACTTT CASSEFQGGNSPLHF
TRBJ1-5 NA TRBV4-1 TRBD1 TGCGCCAGCAGCCAAGAGGACAGGGGATATCAGCCCCAGCATTTT CASSQEDRGYQPQHF
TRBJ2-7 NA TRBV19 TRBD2 TGTGCCAGTAGACCGAAGCGGGGGGGGAACGAGCAGTACTTC CASRPKRGGNEQYF
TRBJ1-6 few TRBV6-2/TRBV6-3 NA TGTGCCAGCAGCACACAGGAGCTATATAATTCACCCCTCCACTTT CASSTQELYNSPLHF
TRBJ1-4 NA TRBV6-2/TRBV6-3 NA TGTGCCAGCAGTTATGGACCAACGGGGGAAAAACTGTTTTTT CASSYGPTGEKLFF
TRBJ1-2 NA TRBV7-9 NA TGTGCCAGCAGCTTAGAACGGGGTGGTGGCTACACCTTC CASSLERGGGYTF
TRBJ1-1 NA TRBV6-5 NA TGTGCCAGCAGTTACTCGCGACAAAACACTGAAGCTTTCTTT CASSYSRQNTEAFF
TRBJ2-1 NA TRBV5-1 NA TGCGCCAGCAGCTCAGGCCGACTCCGGGAAGAGCAGTTCTTC CASSSGRLREEQFF
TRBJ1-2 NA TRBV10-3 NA TGTGCCATCAGTGCTACGGACAGACCAGCTAACTATGGCTACACCTTC CAISATDRPANYGYTF
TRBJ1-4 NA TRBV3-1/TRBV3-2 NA TGTGCCAGCAGCCTATACGGTAATGCTAATGAAAAACTGTTTTTT CASSLYGNANEKLFF
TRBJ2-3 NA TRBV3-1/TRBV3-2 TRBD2 TGTGCCAGCAGCCCGGGACTAGCGGGGGGCAATACGCAGTATTTT CASSPGLAGGNTQYF
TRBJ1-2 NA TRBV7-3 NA TGTGCCAGCAGCTTAAATCTTGGAGATGGCTACACCTTC CASSLNLGDGYTF